The clone carrying this T cell receptor (beta chain) was seen at least ten times. Its antigen is not known. For the second PCR, which ran for about 7 to 12 cycles, a sample-barcoded 5' primer and a J-beta primer mix were used. Each TCR beta cDNA got a 12-nucleotide random molecular identifier. One entry per CDR3 protein, called by TCRdb with MiXCR from the 5' RACE reads. The data show about 670,000 distinct CDR3 sequences, more than 45% seen once. The sample belongs to a study of blood T cells in healthy people across ages. On the study more broadly: Per every two T cells, about one barcoded beta molecule was captured by template switching.

Trimming removed 3 bases at V and 1 base at J, with 12 bases between. The V gene's germline CDR1 is ENHRY and CDR2 SYGVKD. This CDR3 spans 16 amino acids. General study findings and limits: Researchers report that TCR beta diversity correlated strongly with naive T cell percentage.

The V gene is TRBV10-3, the J gene TRBJ1-4; D uncertain. The clonotype was recovered from a woman aged 80 or older in good health. What was sequenced was blood. This CDR3 reads CAISDNGRETNEKLFF. The CDR3 DNA follows: TGTGCCATCAGTGACAATGGGCGGGAAACTAATGAAAAACTGTTTTTT.